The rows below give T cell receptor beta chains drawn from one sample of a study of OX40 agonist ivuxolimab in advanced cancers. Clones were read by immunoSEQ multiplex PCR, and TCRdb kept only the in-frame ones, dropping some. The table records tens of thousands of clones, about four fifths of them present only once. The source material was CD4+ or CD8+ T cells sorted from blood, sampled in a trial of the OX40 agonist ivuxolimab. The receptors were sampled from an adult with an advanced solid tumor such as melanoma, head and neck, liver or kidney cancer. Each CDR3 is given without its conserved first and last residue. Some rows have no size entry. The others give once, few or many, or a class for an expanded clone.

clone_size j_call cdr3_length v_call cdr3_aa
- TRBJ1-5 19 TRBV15 ATSRDKTKITGTGFHGPQH
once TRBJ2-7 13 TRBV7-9 ASSFLEAGASEQY
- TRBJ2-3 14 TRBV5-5 ASSSLSGRSTDTQY
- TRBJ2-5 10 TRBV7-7 ASLAVQETQY
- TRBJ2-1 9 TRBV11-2 ASSFYNEQF
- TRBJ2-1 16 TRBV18 ASSPTWSATSEEDEQF
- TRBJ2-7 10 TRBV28 ASSLPPREQY
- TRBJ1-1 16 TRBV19 ASSPSLPGVGGNTEAF
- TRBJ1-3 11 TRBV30 AWSADFGNTIY
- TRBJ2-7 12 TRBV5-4 ASSFRDGTIEQY
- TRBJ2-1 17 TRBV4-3 ASSQRVGGAAGPYNEQF
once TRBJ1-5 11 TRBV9 ASSGGEYQPQH
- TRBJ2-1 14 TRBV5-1 ASSLAGGSSYNEQF
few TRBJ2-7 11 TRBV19 ASSGVGGYEQY
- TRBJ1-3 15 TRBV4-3 ASSQDRTGYSGNTIY
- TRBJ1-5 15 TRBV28 ASSSTPQGLRNQPQH
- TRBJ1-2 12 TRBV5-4 ASSPQGAPLGYT
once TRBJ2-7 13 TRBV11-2 ASSLETGTGYEQY
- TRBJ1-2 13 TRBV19 ASTGGAEGIAGYT
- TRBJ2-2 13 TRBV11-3 ASSSASGGAGELF
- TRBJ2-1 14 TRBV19 ASSIEGGRPYNEQF
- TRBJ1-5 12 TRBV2 ASSETIGGFAQH
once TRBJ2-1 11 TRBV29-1 SVEEGQPGLRF
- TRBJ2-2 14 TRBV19 ASSIPGLRNTGELF
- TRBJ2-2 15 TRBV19 ASRLRQAGRQAGELF
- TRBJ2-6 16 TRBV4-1 ASSQDRGGNSGANVLT
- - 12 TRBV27 ASRLRDGHYEQY
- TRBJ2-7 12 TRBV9 ASSVYRDGQEQY
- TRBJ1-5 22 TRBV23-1 ASSQGKKWSRDRGLSPGNQPQH
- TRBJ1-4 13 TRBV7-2 ASSQVGEGDEKLF
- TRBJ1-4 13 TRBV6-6 ASSSQGLVTEKLF
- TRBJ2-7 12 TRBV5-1 ASSLVGSNYEQY
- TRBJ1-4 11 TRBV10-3 AISDRTDEKLF
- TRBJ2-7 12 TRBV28 ASSPFAESYEQY
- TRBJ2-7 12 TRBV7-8 ASRPQGGSYEQY
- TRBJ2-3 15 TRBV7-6 ASSLWVTGRETDTQY
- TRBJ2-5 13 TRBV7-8 ASSPLGGGEETQY
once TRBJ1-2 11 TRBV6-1 ASIPTGTYGYT
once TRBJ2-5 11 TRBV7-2 ASSLIRTETQY
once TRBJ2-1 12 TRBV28 ASGPLSLYNEQF
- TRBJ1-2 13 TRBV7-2 ASSLGGQGNYGYT
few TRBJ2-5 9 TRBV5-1 ASSLEETQY
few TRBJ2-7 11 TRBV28 AITAGIGYEQY
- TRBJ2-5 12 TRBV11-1 ASSRSMGQETQY
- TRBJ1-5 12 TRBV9 ASTLDREYQPQH